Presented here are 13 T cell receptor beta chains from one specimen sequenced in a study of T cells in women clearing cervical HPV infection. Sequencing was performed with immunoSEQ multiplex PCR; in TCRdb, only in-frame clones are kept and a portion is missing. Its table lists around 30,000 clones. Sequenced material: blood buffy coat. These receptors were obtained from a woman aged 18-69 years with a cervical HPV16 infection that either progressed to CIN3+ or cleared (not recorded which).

The covered CDR3 bases are TGTGCCTGGAGTGTATCCTACGAC. Translating it yields CAWSVSYD. In full, the CDR3 reads CAWSVSYDYTF. The V and J genes are TRBV30 and TRBJ1-2; D gene unclear. Coverage ceases 3 residues before the CDR3 finishes, and the germline J gene fills in the end. In germline, CDR1 is GTSNPN, CDR2 SVGIG (reference sequence). This CDR3 region has 11 residues.

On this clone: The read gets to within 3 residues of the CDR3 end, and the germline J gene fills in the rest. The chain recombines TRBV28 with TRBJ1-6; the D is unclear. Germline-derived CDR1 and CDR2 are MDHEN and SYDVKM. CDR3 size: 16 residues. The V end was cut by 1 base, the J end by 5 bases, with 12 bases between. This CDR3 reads CASSLLPAQDNSPLHF. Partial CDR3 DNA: TGTGCCAGCAGTTTATTGCCAGCGCAAGATAATTCACCC. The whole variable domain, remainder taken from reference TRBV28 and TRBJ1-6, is DVKVTQSSRYLVKRTGEKVFLECVQDMDHENMFWYRQDPGLGLRLIYFSYDVKMKEKGDIPEGYSVSREKKERFSLILESASTNQTSMYLCASSLLPAQDNSPLHFGNGTRLTVT.

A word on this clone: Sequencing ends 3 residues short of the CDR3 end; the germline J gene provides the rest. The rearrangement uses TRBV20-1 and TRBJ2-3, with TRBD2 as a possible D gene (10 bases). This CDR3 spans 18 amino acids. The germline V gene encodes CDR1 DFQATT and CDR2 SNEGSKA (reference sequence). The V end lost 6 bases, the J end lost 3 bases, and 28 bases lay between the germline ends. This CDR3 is CSAHLPGLADRGTDTQYF. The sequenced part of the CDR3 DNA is TGCAGTGCCCACCTGCCAGGACTAGCGGACAGGGGAACAGATACG.

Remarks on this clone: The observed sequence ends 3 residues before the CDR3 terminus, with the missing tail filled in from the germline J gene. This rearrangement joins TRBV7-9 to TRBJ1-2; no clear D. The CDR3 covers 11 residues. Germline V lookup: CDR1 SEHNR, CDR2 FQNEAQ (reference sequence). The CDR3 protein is CASSYNYDYTF. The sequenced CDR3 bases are TGTGCCAGCAGTTATAACTACGAC.

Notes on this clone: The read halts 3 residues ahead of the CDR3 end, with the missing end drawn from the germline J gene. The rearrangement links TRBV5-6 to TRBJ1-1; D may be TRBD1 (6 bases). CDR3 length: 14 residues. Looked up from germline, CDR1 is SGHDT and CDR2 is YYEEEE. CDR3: CASSLGRGMLEAFF. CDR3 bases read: TGTGCCAGCAGCTTGGGCAGGGGTATGTTGGAA.

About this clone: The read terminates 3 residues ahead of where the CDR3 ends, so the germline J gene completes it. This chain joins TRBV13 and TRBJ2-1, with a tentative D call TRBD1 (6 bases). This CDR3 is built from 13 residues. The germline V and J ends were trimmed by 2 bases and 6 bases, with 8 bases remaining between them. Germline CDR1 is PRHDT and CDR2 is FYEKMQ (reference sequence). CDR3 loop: CASSLSRGNEQFF. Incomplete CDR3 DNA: TGTGCCAGCAGCTTAAGCAGGGGCAATGAG.

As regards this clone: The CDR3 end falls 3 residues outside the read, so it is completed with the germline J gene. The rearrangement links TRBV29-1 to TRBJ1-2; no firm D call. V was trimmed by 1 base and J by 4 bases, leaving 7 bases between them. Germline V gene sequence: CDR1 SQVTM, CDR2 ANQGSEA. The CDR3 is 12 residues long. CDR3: CSVEAGIYGYTF. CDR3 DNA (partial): TGCAGCGTTGAAGCGGGGATCTATGGC. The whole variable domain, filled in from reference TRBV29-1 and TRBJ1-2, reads SAVISQKPSRDICQRGTSLTIQCQVDSQVTMMFWYRQQPGQSLTLIATANQGSEATYESGFVIDKFPISRPNLTFSTLTVSNMSPEDSSIYLCSVEAGIYGYTFGSGTRLTVV.

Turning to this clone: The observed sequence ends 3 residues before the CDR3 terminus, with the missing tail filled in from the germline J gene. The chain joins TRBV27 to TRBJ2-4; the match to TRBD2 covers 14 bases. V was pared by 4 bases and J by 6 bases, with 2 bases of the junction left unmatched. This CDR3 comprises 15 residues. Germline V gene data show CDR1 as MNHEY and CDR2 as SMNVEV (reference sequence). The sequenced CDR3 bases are TGTGCCAGCAGTTCCGGACTAGCGGGAGGAAACATT. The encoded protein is CASSSGLAGGNI. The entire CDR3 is CASSSGLAGGNIQYF.

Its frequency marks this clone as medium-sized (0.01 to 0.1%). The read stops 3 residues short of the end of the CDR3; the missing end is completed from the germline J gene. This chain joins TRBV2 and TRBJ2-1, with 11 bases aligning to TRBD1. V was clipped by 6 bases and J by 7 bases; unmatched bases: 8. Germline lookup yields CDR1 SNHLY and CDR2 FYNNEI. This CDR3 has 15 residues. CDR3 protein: CASSEPGQGENEQFF. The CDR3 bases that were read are TGTGCCAGCAGCGAACCGGGACAGGGGGAGAATGAG.

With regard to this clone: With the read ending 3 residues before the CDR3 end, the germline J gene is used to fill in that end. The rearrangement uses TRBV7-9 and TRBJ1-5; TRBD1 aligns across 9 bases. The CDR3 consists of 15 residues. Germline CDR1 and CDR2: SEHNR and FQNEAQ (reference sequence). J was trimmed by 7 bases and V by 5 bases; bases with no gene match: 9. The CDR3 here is CASSPLQGAGQPQHF. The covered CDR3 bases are TGTGCCAGCAGCCCACTACAGGGGGCAGGGCAGCCC.

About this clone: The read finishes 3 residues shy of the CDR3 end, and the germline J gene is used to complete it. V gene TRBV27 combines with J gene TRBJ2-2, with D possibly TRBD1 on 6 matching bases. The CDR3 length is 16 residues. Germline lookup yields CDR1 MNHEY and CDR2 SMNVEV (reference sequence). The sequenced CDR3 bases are TGTGCCAGCCGCAAATTCTCAGGGGTAATTAATGAAAAG. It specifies CASRKFSGVINEK. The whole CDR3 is CASRKFSGVINEKLFF.

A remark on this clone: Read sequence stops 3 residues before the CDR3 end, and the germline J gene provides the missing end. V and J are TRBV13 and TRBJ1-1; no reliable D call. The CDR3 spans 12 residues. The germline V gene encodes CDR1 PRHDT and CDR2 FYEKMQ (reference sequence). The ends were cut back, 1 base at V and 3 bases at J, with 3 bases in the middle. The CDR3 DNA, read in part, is TGTGCCAGCAGCTTAGCTGACACTGAA. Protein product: CASSLADTE. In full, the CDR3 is CASSLADTEAFF.

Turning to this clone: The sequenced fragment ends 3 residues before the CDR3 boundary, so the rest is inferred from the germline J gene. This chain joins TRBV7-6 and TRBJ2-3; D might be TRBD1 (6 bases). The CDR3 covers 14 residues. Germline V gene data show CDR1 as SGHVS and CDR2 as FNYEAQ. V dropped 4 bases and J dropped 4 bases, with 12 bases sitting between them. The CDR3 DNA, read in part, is TGTGCCAGCAGCTCCCTTGGGGGCTCAGATACG. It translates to CASSSLGGSDT. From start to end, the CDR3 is CASSSLGGSDTQYF.